The 30 T cell receptor beta chains listed next were all sequenced from one sample in a study of blood T cell repertoires in COVID-19. The repertoire was sequenced with immunoSEQ multiplex PCR; TCRdb's copy has only in-frame clones and lacks some. The top ten hold 15% of the sample, which has 65,000 or so clones, approximately 80% seen once. Specimen: peripheral blood. Every receptor here comes from a man older than 75 with acute or convalescent COVID-19.

This clone was observed a few times. The chain combines TRBV5-4 with TRBJ1-2; no firm D call. The germline CDR1 and CDR2 sequences are SGHNT and YYREEE (reference sequence). Trimming cost V 1 base and J 5 bases, with 15 bases left between them. CDR3 length: 15 amino acids. CDR3 amino acids: CASSLSVTFVYGYTF. CDR3 nucleotides: TGTGCCAGCAGCTTGTCGGTCACCTTCGTTTATGGCTACACCTTC.

The chain combines TRBV19 with TRBJ2-1, with a weak D call TRBD1 (5 bases). CDR1 and CDR2 (germline): LNHDA, SQIVND (reference sequence). V shed 1 base and J shed 1 base, with 8 bases lying between them. There are 15 residues in the CDR3. CDR3 sequence (DNA): TGTGCCAGTAGTATAGGCTCAGGGTCCTACAATGAGCAGTTCTTC. As protein: CASSIGSGSYNEQFF.

This clone has only a few counts. This chain joins TRBV5-1 and TRBJ1-1, with TRBD1 as a possible D gene (5 bases). Trimming removed 2 bases at V and 0 bases at J, with 11 bases between. CDR3 length equals 15 residues. CDR1 is SGHRS, CDR2 YFSETQ, per germline. CDR3 nucleotide sequence: TGCGCCAGCAGCTTTACCGGACAATTGAACACTGAAGCTTTCTTT. Translating it yields CASSFTGQLNTEAFF.

The J gene is TRBJ2-1, the V gene TRBV6-5, with a weak D call TRBD2 (5 bases). The V end lost 6 bases, the J end lost 2 bases, and 14 bases lay between the germline ends. Germline V gene lookup returns CDR1 MNHEY and CDR2 SVGAGI. This CDR3 has 15 amino acids. CDR3 amino acids: CASSFSAVTYNEQFF. CDR3 coding DNA: TGTGCCAGCAGCTTCTCAGCGGTAACCTACAATGAGCAGTTCTTC.

The genes are TRBV6-4 and TRBJ2-2; 7 nucleotides match TRBD1. The CDR3 has 15 amino acids. Germline values: CDR1 MRHNA, CDR2 SNTAGT. V shed 2 bases, J shed 4 bases, and the junction held 4 bases outside the gene matches. The CDR3: CASSDEGAGTGELFF. For the CDR3, the DNA is TGTGCCAGCAGTGACGAGGGGGCTGGCACCGGGGAGCTGTTTTTT.

This chain links TRBV6-5 with TRBJ1-1, with TRBD1 identical over 10 bases. From germline, CDR1 is MNHEY and CDR2 SVGAGI. J was trimmed by 4 bases and V by 11 bases; bases with no gene match: 7. The CDR3 spans 13 residues. The DNA for the CDR3 is TGTGCCGGACGACAGGGGGCGGGCACTGAAGCTTTCTTT. Translation gives CAGRQGAGTEAFF.

The V gene is TRBV10-3, the J gene TRBJ1-2; no clear D. This CDR3 is 17 amino acids long. Germline CDR1 reads ENHRY; CDR2 reads SYGVKD. V lost 6 bases and J lost 6, with 26 bases in between. The chain's CDR3 is CAIRRVVGIPKSDGYTF. The CDR3 region has the DNA TGTGCCATCAGGAGAGTCGTCGGGATCCCCAAAAGTGATGGCTACACCTTC.

The chain links TRBV18 to TRBJ2-7; the match to TRBD1 covers 10 bases. The CDR3 length is 15 residues. CDR1 is KGHSH, CDR2 LQKENI, per germline. Trimming at V came to 5 bases and at J to 3 bases, leaving 7 bases not matched to a gene. The CDR3 nucleotides are TGTGCCAGCTCAGCGGGACAGGGGCAGGGCTACGAGCAGTACTTC. Amino acids: CASSAGQGQGYEQYF.

V usage is TRBV5-1 and J usage is TRBJ1-1; D remains unclear. CDR3 length: 14 amino acids. The germline V gene has CDR1 SGHRS and CDR2 YFSETQ. V lost 5 bases to trimming and J lost 0 bases, with 11 bases between them. The CDR3 DNA sequence: TGCGCCAGCAGGGACTTGAGGGTGAACACTGAAGCTTTCTTT. Translation: CASRDLRVNTEAFF.

The rearrangement joins TRBV6-5 to TRBJ1-6; 9 bases line up with TRBD1. J was trimmed by 12 bases and V by 4 bases; bases with no gene match: 13. There are 16 residues in the CDR3. Germline CDR1 is MNHEY and CDR2 is SVGAGI. CDR3 residues: CASSFSPDRGLGPLHF. The CDR3 DNA follows: TGTGCCAGCAGTTTCTCGCCGGACAGGGGATTAGGACCCCTCCACTTT.

V is TRBV6-5 and J is TRBJ1-1, with TRBD1 matching 9 bases. After removal of 7 bases from V and 4 bases from J, the junction contained 7 bases not matched to a gene. The germline V gene has CDR1 MNHEY and CDR2 SVGAGI. The CDR3 spans 14 residues. The CDR3 DNA sequence: TGTGCCAGCAACAAACAGGGGGCGATCACTGAAGCTTTCTTT. Translating gives CASNKQGAITEAFF.

The rearrangement links TRBV2 to TRBJ1-1; the D is unclear. The germline V gene has CDR1 SNHLY and CDR2 FYNNEI. This CDR3 comprises 14 residues. Trimming pared 4 bases from V and 1 base from J, leaving 10 bases between. This CDR3 is CASSAEGTNTEAFF. CDR3 DNA: TGTGCCAGCAGTGCTGAGGGAACGAACACTGAAGCTTTCTTT. The whole variable domain, remainder taken from reference TRBV2 and TRBJ1-1, is EPEVTQTPSHQVTQMGQEVILRCVPISNHLYFYWYRQILGQKVEFLVSFYNNEISEKSEIFDDQFSVERPDGSNFTLKIRSTKLEDSAMYFCASSAEGTNTEAFFGQGTRLTVV.

The chain carries TRBV6-4 and TRBJ2-1, with 10 positions matching TRBD1. The V and J ends lost 5 bases and 2 bases, in that order; junction bases with no gene match: 6. The germline gives CDR1 MRHNA, CDR2 SNTAGT. The CDR3 has 16 amino acids. The CDR3 loop reads CASSNHGQGAYNEQFF. The CDR3 DNA follows: TGTGCCAGCAGTAACCACGGACAGGGGGCCTACAATGAGCAGTTCTTC.

V usage is TRBV2 and J usage is TRBJ2-7; 11 bases agree with TRBD1. CDR3 length: 14 amino acids. Germline trimming cut 7 bases from V and 2 bases from J; bases unmatched to any gene: 4. The germline gives CDR1 SNHLY, CDR2 FYNNEI. CDR3 sequence reads: CASKGTGGTYEQYF. CDR3 nucleotides: TGTGCCAGCAAAGGGACAGGGGGAACCTACGAGCAGTACTTC.

This clone was counted only a few times. The chain joins TRBV6-5 to TRBJ1-3; TRBD1 matches at 11 bases. The CDR3 has 15 amino acids. The ends lost 7 bases at V and 3 bases at J; junction bases unmatched: 5. The V gene's germline CDR1 is MNHEY and CDR2 SVGAGI. CDR3 amino acids: CASNSGTGGGNTIYF. The CDR3 DNA reads as TGTGCCAGCAATTCCGGGACAGGGGGTGGAAACACCATATATTTT.

The V and J genes are TRBV6-5 and TRBJ1-3, with a weak D call TRBD1 (6 bases). CDR1 is MNHEY, CDR2 SVGAGI, per germline. The CDR3 has 14 residues. Trimming pared 5 bases from V and 0 bases from J, leaving 8 bases between. As DNA, the CDR3 is TGTGCCAGCAGTCCACAGGGCTCTGGAAACACCATATATTTT. Translating gives CASSPQGSGNTIYF.

The rearrangement uses TRBV7-2 and TRBJ2-7; D not resolved. From germline, CDR1 is SGHTA and CDR2 FQGNSA. Between the trimmed V and J ends, which lost 1 base and 5 bases, there was a span of 6 bases. This CDR3 spans 12 amino acids. The CDR3 loop reads CASSLVSDEQYF. CDR3 in DNA: TGTGCCAGCAGCTTAGTTTCGGACGAGCAGTACTTC.

The V call is TRBV13, the J call TRBJ2-5; TRBD2 matches at 7 bases. The CDR3 has 14 amino acids. Trimming took 2 bases from V and 4 from J; bases not matched to a gene: 4. From germline, CDR1 is PRHDT and CDR2 FYEKMQ (reference sequence). DNA for the CDR3: TGTGCCAGCAGCTTAAGCGGGGAGGGAGAGACCCAGTACTTC. The encoded protein is CASSLSGEGETQYF.

In its sample, this clone was seen a few times. This chain links TRBV12-3 or TRBV12-4 with TRBJ1-5; D might be TRBD1 (5 bases). Trimming pared 4 bases from V and 5 bases from J, leaving 9 bases between. The CDR3 contains 13 residues. CDR3 protein: CASSSGTHQPQHF. Written as DNA, the CDR3 is TGTGCCAGCAGTTCCGGGACTCATCAGCCCCAGCATTTT.

This clone was observed once. The rearrangement uses TRBV7-3 and TRBJ2-2; perhaps TRBD1 as D (6 bases). The CDR3 runs to 15 residues. The V gene's germline CDR1 is SGHTA and CDR2 FQGTGA. V lost 5 bases and J 0 bases, leaving 10 bases between the germline ends. The CDR3 loop is CASSPRTANTGELFF. CDR3 nucleotides: TGTGCCAGCAGCCCAAGGACAGCGAACACCGGGGAGCTGTTTTTT. The variable domain in full, completed from reference TRBV7-3 and TRBJ2-2, reads GAGVSQTPSNKVTEKGKYVELRCDPISGHTALYWYRQSLGQGPEFLIYFQGTGAADDSGLPNDRFFAVRPEGSVSTLKIQRTERGDSAVYLCASSPRTANTGELFFGEGSRLTVL.

The chain employs TRBV18 and TRBJ2-7; D is uncertain. The CDR3 totals 14 residues. CDR1 and CDR2 (germline): KGHSH, LQKENI. The V end was cut by 2 bases, the J end by 0 bases, with 8 bases between. The CDR3 region is CASSPNIDSYEQYF. CDR3 DNA sequence: TGTGCCAGCTCACCAAACATCGACTCCTACGAGCAGTACTTC.

The rearrangement uses TRBV14 and TRBJ2-7; perhaps TRBD2 as D (5 bases). The germline V gene encodes CDR1 SGHDN and CDR2 FVKESK. The CDR3 runs 15 residues. The V and J ends lost 2 bases and 2 bases respectively, with 13 bases between them. DNA for the CDR3: TGTGCCAGCAGCCAATGGGAGAATGGTCCCTACGAGCAGTACTTC. Translation: CASSQWENGPYEQYF.

This chain joins TRBV2 and TRBJ1-4; 9 bases match TRBD1. With V trimmed by 4 bases and J by 5 bases, 2 bases remained unmatched. CDR3 length: 14 amino acids. Per germline, CDR1 SNHLY and CDR2 FYNNEI. The CDR3 sequence is CASSATGGNEKLFF. CDR3 nucleotides: TGTGCCAGCAGTGCGACAGGGGGGAATGAAAAACTGTTTTTT. Based on the CDR3 plus reference TRBV2 and TRBJ1-4, the full variable domain is EPEVTQTPSHQVTQMGQEVILRCVPISNHLYFYWYRQILGQKVEFLVSFYNNEISEKSEIFDDQFSVERPDGSNFTLKIRSTKLEDSAMYFCASSATGGNEKLFFGSGTQLSVL.

The gene calls are TRBV4-1 and TRBJ1-5; 9 bases are a match to TRBD1. V trimming: 6 bases; J trimming: 2 bases; junction bases outside the gene matches: 5. This CDR3 comprises 15 residues. Looked up from germline, CDR1 is MGHRA and CDR2 is YSYEKL. Here the CDR3 DNA reads TGCGCCAGCAGTAGGGACAGGGCTGGCAATCAGCCCCAGCATTTT. It specifies CASSRDRAGNQPQHF.

V usage is TRBV5-5 and J usage is TRBJ1-6; 9 bases are a match to TRBD1. V was clipped by 4 bases and J by 10 bases; unmatched bases: 9. Germline CDR1 reads SGHKS; CDR2 reads YYEKEE (reference sequence). This CDR3 spans 15 amino acids. CDR3: CASSTGTGTKSPLHF. As DNA, the CDR3 is TGTGCCAGCAGCACCGGGACAGGGACTAAGTCACCCCTCCACTTT.

The chain recombines TRBV10-3 with TRBJ1-1, with D possibly matching TRBD1 (6 bases). The CDR3 sequence is 14 residues long. Trimming took off 8 bases at V and 0 bases at J, with 13 bases between the two ends. Germline V gene lookup returns CDR1 ENHRY and CDR2 SYGVKD. CDR3 DNA sequence: TGTGCCATCTGGGGGGGACAAATGAACACTGAAGCTTTCTTT. This gives the protein CAIWGGQMNTEAFF.

The chain has TRBV5-4 and TRBJ1-6; maybe TRBD1 (5 bases). The CDR3 is 14 amino acids. CDR1 is SGHNT and CDR2 is YYREEE in the germline V gene (reference sequence). V gave up 4 bases and J gave up 12 bases, with 17 bases separating them. This chain's CDR3 is CASSGGGPELPLHF. The CDR3, as DNA: TGTGCCAGCAGCGGGGGGGGACCGGAGTTACCCCTCCACTTT.

The chain joins TRBV12-3 or TRBV12-4 to TRBJ1-1; 7 bases match TRBD1. CDR3 length: 13 residues. V trimming: 7 bases; J trimming: 5 bases; junction bases outside the gene matches: 7. The CDR3 nucleotides are TGTGCCAGCAAAACAGGGGCTGGGACTGAAGCTTTCTTT. Amino acid sequence: CASKTGAGTEAFF.

The chain couples TRBV11-3 to TRBJ2-5, with 11 bases identical to TRBD2. The junction had 2 bases not matched to a gene; V was cut back by 3 bases and J by 2 bases. Germline V CDR1 and CDR2: SGHNT, YENEEA. The CDR3 length is 15 residues. The CDR3 loop is CASSLRLAGQETQYF. The CDR3 bases are TGTGCCAGCAGCTTGAGACTAGCGGGGCAAGAGACCCAGTACTTC.

The chain has TRBV7-3 and TRBJ2-7, with a possible D match to TRBD1 (5 bases). Germline V gene data show CDR1 as SGHTA and CDR2 as FQGTGA. V was shortened by 4 bases and J by 6 bases, with 10 bases between the two germline ends. This CDR3 region has 12 residues. The CDR3 DNA reads as TGTGCCAGCAGCTCCGGAAGGGGCGAGCAGTACTTC. The encoded protein is CASSSGRGEQYF.